One sample yielded the 18 T cell receptor beta chains listed below, sequenced in a study of cytomegalovirus exposure and HLA in healthy donors. Both 60 Vbeta primers and 13 Jbeta primers went into the PCR. Sequencing was performed with immunoSEQ multiplex PCR; in TCRdb, only in-frame clones are kept and a portion is missing. Among approximately 110,000 clones listed, 65% were seen once. Sequenced sample: PBMCs. The receptor set was obtained from a man between 25 and 39 years old in good health and CMV-seropositive.

This clone appeared a few times. The chain recombines TRBV14 with TRBJ1-1; D ambiguous. CDR1 is SGHDN and CDR2 is FVKESK in the germline V gene. The V end was cut by 0 bases, the J end by 4 bases, with 18 bases between. The CDR3 is 17 residues long. The CDR3 DNA is TGTGCCAGCAGCCAAGAGATAGGGATAGTAGGAGGCACTGAAGCTTTCTTT. Amino acids: CASSQEIGIVGGTEAFF.

The V call is TRBV10-3, the J call TRBJ2-5; possible D gene TRBD2, 6 bases. Per germline, CDR1 ENHRY and CDR2 SYGVKD. This CDR3 comprises 12 residues. With 4 bases removed from V and 5 bases from J, the gap between germline ends came to 8 bases. The CDR3 DNA follows: TGTGCCATCAGTGTCGCGGGGGAGACCCAGTACTTC. This gives the protein CAISVAGETQYF.

The rearrangement joins TRBV11-2 to TRBJ2-5; TRBD2 aligns across 7 bases. The DNA end is more similar to TRBJ2-7, so the J call may be wrong. This CDR3 has 14 amino acids. Germline CDR1 and CDR2: SGHAT and FQNNGV. The CDR3 sequence is CASSLVAGSYEQYF. CDR3 DNA sequence: TGTGCCAGCAGCTTAGTAGCGGGCTCCTACGAGCAGTACTTC.

The chain recombines TRBV27 with TRBJ2-7; maybe TRBD2 (6 bases). The CDR3 extends over 15 amino acids. Between the trimmed V and J ends, which lost 6 bases and 3 bases, there was a span of 18 bases. CDR1 is MNHEY and CDR2 is SMNVEV in the germline V gene (reference sequence). The CDR3 region has the DNA TGTGCCAGCAGCCGGAGGCAGGGAGGCCTCTACGAGCAGTACTTC. Protein sequence: CASSRRQGGLYEQYF.

The J gene is TRBJ2-7, the V gene TRBV6-1; 7 positions match TRBD1. The CDR3 loop spans 14 amino acids. The J segment lost 6 bases and the V segment lost 7 bases, leaving 12 bases of the junction unmatched. The V gene's germline CDR1 is MNHNS and CDR2 SASEGT. The CDR3 protein is CASKLDRSQGEQYF. DNA for the CDR3: TGTGCCAGCAAGTTGGACAGGAGCCAGGGCGAGCAGTACTTC.

The chain links TRBV5-1 to TRBJ1-1; D uncertain. Per germline, CDR1 SGHRS and CDR2 YFSETQ. This CDR3 contains 14 residues. Trimming pared 0 bases from V and 0 bases from J, leaving 6 bases between. The CDR3 region is CASSLGDVNTEAFF. The CDR3 nucleotides are TGCGCCAGCAGCTTGGGAGATGTGAACACTGAAGCTTTCTTT.

V and J are TRBV5-1 and TRBJ2-4; perhaps TRBD1 as D (6 bases). CDR3 length equals 15 residues. The germline gives CDR1 SGHRS, CDR2 YFSETQ. V lost 0 bases, J lost 6 bases, and 13 bases lay in between. The CDR3 nucleotides are TGCGCCAGCAGCTTGGTACAGGGTATAGGAAACATTCAGTACTTC. Its translation is CASSLVQGIGNIQYF.

To note about this clone: The same CDR3 also results from other DNA sequences found in this sample. This chain connects TRBV5-1 to TRBJ2-7; 8 bases are shared with TRBD1. J lost 7 bases, V lost 4 bases, and 13 bases had no gene match. CDR3 length equals 15 residues. Germline V gene sequence: CDR1 SGHRS, CDR2 YFSETQ. CDR3 in amino acids: CASSPEPGGFYEQYF. CDR3 DNA: TGCGCCAGCAGCCCGGAGCCAGGGGGCTTTTATGAGCAGTACTTC.

Concerning this clone itself: This specimen includes other DNA sequences encoding the same CDR3. The chain carries TRBV19 and TRBJ1-1; tentative D call: TRBD1 (6 bases). CDR1 is LNHDA, CDR2 SQIVND, per germline (reference sequence). CDR3 size: 13 residues. V was shortened by 3 bases and J by 3 bases, with 8 bases between the two germline ends. The CDR3, as DNA: TGTGCCAGTAGTATGAAGGGGGACACTGAAGCTTTCTTT. It specifies CASSMKGDTEAFF.

V and J are TRBV10-1 and TRBJ1-1; D is perhaps TRBD1 (6 bases). From germline, CDR1 is WNHNN and CDR2 SYGVQD (reference sequence). This CDR3 region has 13 residues. The V gene lost 6 bases and the J gene lost 0 bases, with 8 bases spanning the gap. Here the CDR3 reads CASRDSVNTEAFF. CDR3 bases: TGCGCCAGCAGGGACAGCGTGAACACTGAAGCTTTCTTT.

The rearrangement joins TRBV5-6 to TRBJ2-7; 10 bases map to TRBD2. The germline gives CDR1 SGHDT, CDR2 YYEEEE. Germline trimming cut 2 bases from V and 0 bases from J; bases unmatched to any gene: 5. The CDR3 totals 16 residues. CDR3 sequence reads: CASSFGSGGPSYEQYF. CDR3 DNA: TGTGCCAGCAGCTTTGGTAGCGGGGGGCCCTCCTACGAGCAGTACTTC.

V usage is TRBV5-4 and J usage is TRBJ1-2, with 8 bases that match TRBD1. CDR1 and CDR2 (germline): SGHNT, YYREEE (reference sequence). Losses at the gene ends were 3 bases for V and 4 bases for J; bases not matched to a gene: 11. CDR3 size: 16 residues. DNA of the CDR3: TGTGCCAGCAGCTCGCTCCAGGGGGCACTTGGCTATGGCTACACCTTC. Translation: CASSSLQGALGYGYTF.

A few counts support this clone. The chain recombines TRBV7-6 with TRBJ1-1, with 7 positions matching TRBD1. Trimming cost V 6 bases and J 1 base; bases outside gene matches: 5. Germline V gene sequence: CDR1 SGHVS, CDR2 FNYEAQ. This CDR3 is built from 14 residues. The CDR3 sequence is CASSTGTANTEAFF. The CDR3 region has the DNA TGTGCCAGCAGTACCGGGACAGCGAACACTGAAGCTTTCTTT.

The rearrangement links TRBV7-2 to TRBJ2-3; unclear D gene. The CDR3 is 12 amino acids. Per the germline V gene, CDR1 is SGHTA and CDR2 is FQGNSA. V was cut by 3 bases and J by 6 bases, with 7 bases left in between. Here the CDR3 reads CASSFRADTQYF. CDR3 bases: TGTGCCAGCAGCTTTAGAGCGGATACGCAGTATTTT.

The chain carries TRBV11-2 and TRBJ2-4; 9 bases are shared with TRBD1. Losses at the gene ends were 3 bases for V and 4 bases for J; bases not matched to a gene: 1. The length of the CDR3 is 14 residues. CDR1 and CDR2 (germline): SGHAT, FQNNGV. As DNA, the CDR3 is TGTGCCAGCAGCTTGGACAGGGGAAAAAACATTCAGTACTTC. Its translation: CASSLDRGKNIQYF.

The chain joins TRBV28 to TRBJ1-2; D is unresolved. The CDR3 has 12 residues. In germline, CDR1 is MDHEN, CDR2 SYDVKM. Trimming removed 8 bases at V and 10 bases at J, with 17 bases between. This CDR3 is CASLTRERVYTF. As DNA, the CDR3 is TGTGCCAGCTTGACCAGAGAACGGGTCTACACCTTC.

The chain couples TRBV19 to TRBJ1-2; D gene ambiguous. CDR1 LNHDA and CDR2 SQIVND come from the germline V gene (reference sequence). This CDR3 is built from 13 residues. V was cut by 7 bases and J by 4 bases, with 13 bases left in between. DNA for the CDR3: TGTGCCAGTACGGGAGGAGGGATCTATGGCTACACCTTC. Protein sequence: CASTGGGIYGYTF. Supplemented by reference TRBV19 and TRBJ1-2, the full variable domain reads DGGITQSPKYLFRKEGQNVTLSCEQNLNHDAMYWYRQDPGQGLRLIYYSQIVNDFQKGDIAEGYSVSREKKESFPLTVTSAQKNPTAFYLCASTGGGIYGYTFGSGTRLTVV.

Only one count was recorded for this clone. This chain joins TRBV12-5 and TRBJ2-1; D unresolved. Trimming removed 6 bases at V and 0 bases at J, with 9 bases between. This CDR3 is 14 amino acids long. Germline V gene lookup returns CDR1 LGHNT and CDR2 FRNRAP. Written as DNA, the CDR3 is TGTGCTAGTGGACGAAGTAGCTCCTACAATGAGCAGTTCTTC. This gives the protein CASGRSSSYNEQFF.